The rows below give T cell receptor beta chains drawn from one sample of a study of cytomegalovirus exposure and HLA in healthy donors. The assay was immunoSEQ multiplex PCR, and TCRdb's table has in-frame clones only and misses some. This table has nearly 300,000 clones, roughly 88% appearing once. Sequenced: PBMCs. Every receptor here comes from a middle-aged man in good health and CMV-seropositive. CDR3s include the opening cysteine and the closing phenylalanine or tryptophan. A D gene is named only where the DNA matches it firmly.

TRBJ1-1 TRBD1 TRBV2 CASKRGQGTNTEAFF
TRBJ1-4 TRBD1 TRBV9 CASSEGAKNEKLFF
TRBJ2-3 NA TRBV4-2 CASSQEPGTDTQYF
TRBJ2-7 NA TRBV29-1 CSVVPGDSYEQYF
TRBJ2-1 NA TRBV7-7 CASSLGLRGAGEQFF
TRBJ2-1 TRBD2 TRBV28 CASSYRAGGDNEQFF
TRBJ2-7 NA TRBV15 CATSRDHPGTPTDEQYF
TRBJ2-7 NA TRBV27 CASSLLTSSPYEQYF
TRBJ2-5 NA TRBV7-9 CSSSQGELALETQYF
TRBJ2-6 TRBD1 TRBV19 CASSFPTGEANVLTF
TRBJ1-2 NA TRBV5-6 CASSLLVGSRGGYTF
TRBJ1-2 NA TRBV19 CASSMGAGYGYTF
TRBJ1-2 NA TRBV27 CASSFSRGLYGYTF
TRBJ2-7 NA TRBV5-1 CASSFAGVNYEQYF
TRBJ1-1 TRBD1 TRBV18 CASSPITGDTEAFF
TRBJ2-7 TRBD1 TRBV13 CASSPSRDRGHEQYF
TRBJ2-3 NA TRBV21-1 CASSKVGWEGCLAGTDTQYF
TRBJ1-1 TRBD1 TRBV19 CASRGTGEMNTEAFF
TRBJ2-1 TRBD2 TRBV4-3 CASSQDTLAGYNEQFF
TRBJ1-4 TRBD1 TRBV11-2 CASSRIGTGDRKLFF
TRBJ2-2 TRBD1 TRBV18 CASSEGQVSGELFF
TRBJ2-2 TRBD1 TRBV6-1 CASSVLDRPTGELFF
TRBJ2-5 NA TRBV7-2 CASSLVASQETQYF